This TCR beta chain was sequenced for a study of blood T cell repertoires in COVID-19. Study-level background: Spain, Italy and the United States supplied samples that represented acute and convalescent COVID-19. Sample material is recorded as cDNA or gDNA derived from T cells, B-cell-depleted T cells, or PBMCs.

Between the trimmed V and J ends, which lost 0 bases and 4 bases, there was a span of 6 bases. CDR3 length: 13 residues. CDR1 is SGHAT, CDR2 FQNNGV, per germline. A word on this clone: The sample carries other DNA sequences with the same CDR3.

Authors' methods: Amplified reference gene primers provided the basis for estimating nucleated cell counts. This table comes from immunoSEQ multiplex PCR, and its TCRdb copy is limited to in-frame clones, with some not included. The DNA was the basis for D and trimming; V, J and clone size are from that table. This table has 55,000 to 75,000 clones, more than 85% appearing once. The sequencing sample was made of peripheral blood. The J gene is TRBJ1-1, the V gene TRBV11-2; no firm D call. This clonotype was obtained from a human donor with active COVID-19. The donor label of this sample is uncertain. The CDR3 sequence: CASSLERGTEAFF. The CDR3 DNA is TGTGCCAGCAGCTTAGAACGCGGCACTGAAGCTTTCTTT. Drawing the rest from reference TRBV11-2 and TRBJ1-1, the complete variable domain is EAGVAQSPRYKIIEKRQSVAFWCNPISGHATLYWYQQILGQGPKLLIQFQNNGVVDDSQLPKDRFSAERLKGVDSTLKIQPAKLEDSAVYLCASSLERGTEAFFGQGTRLTVV.